This T cell receptor (beta chain) came from a study of blood T cells in healthy people across ages. PBMCs numbering at least 7 million were isolated per sample. Looked up from germline, CDR1 is MDHEN and CDR2 is SYDVKM. The CDR3 spans 15 residues. Germline trimming cut 2 bases from V and 2 bases from J; bases unmatched to any gene: 1. It was with a sample-barcoded 5' primer and a J-beta primer mix that a second PCR of roughly 7 to 12 cycles was run. TCRdb fed the 5' RACE reads into MiXCR, producing one record per CDR3 protein. Among 700,000 or so distinct CDR3 sequences, approximately 21% were seen once, and the ten largest hold roughly 22%. Study-level results: Unsorted PBMC input precluded a conclusive naive versus antigen-experienced comparison. Any changes in expanded clonotypes were possibly confounded, as donor CMV status remained unknown.

This clonotype was observed many times. No antigen is known for it. The rearrangement links TRBV28 to TRBJ2-5; TRBD2 matches at 11 bases. This TCR came from a man in his 70s in good health. Material for sequencing was blood. The chain's CDR3 is CASSLTSGGQETQYF. CDR3 bases: TGTGCCAGCAGTTTAACTAGCGGGGGACAAGAGACCCAGTACTTC.